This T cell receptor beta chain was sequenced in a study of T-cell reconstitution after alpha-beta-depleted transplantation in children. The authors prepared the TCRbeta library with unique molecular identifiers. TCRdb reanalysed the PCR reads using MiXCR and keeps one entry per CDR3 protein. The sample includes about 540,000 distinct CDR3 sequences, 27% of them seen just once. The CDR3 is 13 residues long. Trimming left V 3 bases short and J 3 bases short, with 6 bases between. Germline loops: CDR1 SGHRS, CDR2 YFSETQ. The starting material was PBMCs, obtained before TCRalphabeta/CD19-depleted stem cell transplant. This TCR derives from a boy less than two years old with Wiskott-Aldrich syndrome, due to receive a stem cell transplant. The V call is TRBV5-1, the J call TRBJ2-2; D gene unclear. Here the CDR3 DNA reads TGCGCCAGCAGCTCCCAGGACACCGGGGAGCTGTTTTTT. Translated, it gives CASSSQDTGELFF.